The 17 T cell receptor beta chains presented below share a single source sample, sequenced in a study of cytomegalovirus exposure and HLA in healthy donors. Amplification used 60 Vbeta primers and 13 Jbeta primers. This table comes from immunoSEQ multiplex PCR, and its TCRdb copy is limited to in-frame clones, with some not included. The sample holds just over 150,000 clones, approximately 84% seen once. The sequencing input was PBMCs. Receptors originate from a woman aged 18-35 years in good health and CMV-seronegative.

This sequence joins TRBV18 and TRBJ1-1, with 9 bases identical to TRBD1. This CDR3 contains 13 residues. Germline CDR1 KGHSH, CDR2 LQKENI. V shed 6 bases and J 3 bases; nucleotides not matched to a gene: 2. This chain's CDR3 is CASSRTGDTEAFF. Written as DNA, the CDR3 is TGTGCCAGCTCTCGGACAGGGGACACTGAAGCTTTCTTT. Filled out from reference TRBV18 and TRBJ1-1, the complete variable domain reads NAGVMQNPRHLVRRRGQEARLRCSPMKGHSHVYWYRQLPEEGLKFMVYLQKENIIDESGMPKERFSAEFPKEGPSILRIQQVVRGDSAAYFCASSRTGDTEAFFGQGTRLTVV.

The rearrangement links TRBV6-1 to TRBJ1-3, with D possibly being TRBD1 (6 bases). Trimming pared 4 bases from V and 4 bases from J, leaving 20 bases between. CDR3 size: 17 residues. Germline V gene sequence: CDR1 MNHNS, CDR2 SASEGT. CDR3 in DNA: TGTGCCAGCAGTGGTATTTCAGGGGCGCGTTGGGGAAACACCATATATTTT. This sequence encodes CASSGISGARWGNTIYF.

This clone was recorded a few times. The chain has TRBV28 and TRBJ2-3; the match to TRBD2 covers 10 bases. The trim removed 5 bases at V and 2 bases at J, leaving 16 bases unmatched. CDR3 length: 19 residues. Germline V gene lookup returns CDR1 MDHEN and CDR2 SYDVKM. In DNA, the CDR3 is TGTGCCAGCAGTCCACCCCTAGATAGCGGGAGGCCCGTCACAGATACGCAGTATTTT. Its translation: CASSPPLDSGRPVTDTQYF.

This clone has only one observation. The junction does not match germline at one end; this may be a read error. The CDR3, as DNA: TGCGCCAGCAGTCCTCTAGCCGGGACAGGGGTGCTGTTTTTT. Translated, it gives CASSPLAGTGVLFF. The chain links TRBV4-1 to TRBJ2-2, with 10 bases aligning to TRBD1. The CDR3 runs to 14 residues. Germline V gene sequence: CDR1 MGHRA, CDR2 YSYEKL.

CDR3 region: CASSYTGIPGANVLTF. In nucleotides, the CDR3 is TGTGCCAGTAGCTATACAGGTATCCCTGGGGCCAACGTCCTGACTTTC. The chain carries TRBV19 and TRBJ2-6; weak D call: TRBD1 (5 bases). Germline CDR1 is LNHDA and CDR2 is SQIVND (reference sequence). The CDR3 length is 16 residues. The V end was cut by 6 bases, the J end by 2 bases, with 14 bases between.

The chain carries TRBV14 and TRBJ1-3; D not certain. This CDR3 is 15 amino acids long. V lost 2 bases and J lost 0, with 8 bases in between. CDR1 and CDR2 from the germline V gene are SGHDN and FVKESK. In DNA, the CDR3 is TGTGCCAGCAGCCAACAGGCCGTCTCTGGAAACACCATATATTTT. Translating it yields CASSQQAVSGNTIYF.

The J gene is TRBJ2-3, the V gene TRBV27; a possible D gene is TRBD1 (6 bases). Germline assignment: CDR1 MNHEY and CDR2 SMNVEV (reference sequence). The V and J ends lost 6 bases and 0 bases respectively, with 19 bases between them. The CDR3 covers 17 residues. CDR3 nucleotides: TGTGCCAGCAGACCAATAAGGGGGAAATCTAGCACAGATACGCAGTATTTT. Translation gives CASRPIRGKSSTDTQYF.

This chain uses TRBV18 with TRBJ2-5; a weak D match, TRBD1 (6 bases). Germline CDR1 is KGHSH and CDR2 is LQKENI. The CDR3 has 17 residues. The V end lost 4 bases, the J end lost 5 bases, and 23 bases lay between the germline ends. The CDR3 reads CASSHSRDTQSGETQYF. The CDR3 DNA follows: TGTGCCAGCTCACACTCACGGGACACCCAAAGTGGGGAGACCCAGTACTTC. The complete variable domain, with remaining parts taken from reference TRBV18 and TRBJ2-5, reads NAGVMQNPRHLVRRRGQEARLRCSPMKGHSHVYWYRQLPEEGLKFMVYLQKENIIDESGMPKERFSAEFPKEGPSILRIQQVVRGDSAAYFCASSHSRDTQSGETQYFGPGTRLLVL.

The genes are TRBV7-8 and TRBJ1-2; 9 positions agree with TRBD1. Unmatched junction bases numbered 8, after V lost 5 bases and J lost 1 base. This CDR3 spans 16 amino acids. CDR1 is SGHVS, CDR2 FQNEAQ, per germline. The CDR3 loop is CASSTRRTGVNYGYTF. The CDR3 DNA reads TGTGCCAGCAGCACCCGGAGGACAGGGGTTAACTATGGCTACACCTTC.

The genes are TRBV7-9 and TRBJ1-2; no firm D call. With 3 bases removed from V and 4 bases from J, the gap between germline ends came to 9 bases. From germline, CDR1 is SEHNR and CDR2 FQNEAQ (reference sequence). The CDR3 has 13 residues. CDR3 amino acids: CASSFDGLYGYTF. CDR3 in DNA: TGTGCCAGCAGCTTCGACGGACTCTATGGCTACACCTTC.

V usage is TRBV5-1 and J usage is TRBJ2-1, with 10 bases aligning to TRBD2. Losses at the gene ends were 0 bases for V and 7 bases for J; bases not matched to a gene: 7. The CDR3 loop spans 16 amino acids. The germline V gene has CDR1 SGHRS and CDR2 YFSETQ. The CDR3 region is CASSLAGASGRNEQFF. The CDR3, as DNA: TGCGCCAGCAGCTTGGCCGGGGCTAGCGGGAGAAATGAGCAGTTCTTC.

The chain uses TRBV5-1 and TRBJ1-2; no clear D. The CDR3 has 15 residues. The V end was cut by 4 bases, the J end by 8 bases, with 21 bases between. CDR1 and CDR2 from the germline V gene are SGHRS and YFSETQ. CDR3 nucleotides: TGCGCCAGCAGCCCTGGCGGATCATCAATACAAGGCTACACCTTC. It specifies CASSPGGSSIQGYTF.

The CDR3 spells CAPRWEGRSRPQHF. The CDR3 DNA follows: TGTGCCCCTCGTTGGGAGGGCCGTTCGCGGCCCCAGCATTTT. The chain employs TRBV27 and TRBJ1-5; D unresolved. This CDR3 region has 14 residues. The V gene lost 11 bases and the J gene lost 9 bases, with 23 bases spanning the gap. Looked up from germline, CDR1 is MNHEY and CDR2 is SMNVEV (reference sequence).

V is TRBV7-2 and J is TRBJ2-5; the D gene is possibly TRBD2 (6 bases). V gave up 6 bases and J gave up 5 bases, with 19 bases separating them. The CDR3 has 15 residues. Germline CDR1 reads SGHTA; CDR2 reads FQGNSA. CDR3 in amino acids: CASSARAGSKETQYF. The CDR3 DNA reads TGTGCCAGCAGTGCACGGGCCGGGAGTAAGGAGACCCAGTACTTC. Together with reference TRBV7-2 and TRBJ2-5, the CDR3 gives the full variable domain: GAGVSQSPSNKVTEKGKDVELRCDPISGHTALYWYRQSLGQGLEFLIYFQGNSAPDKSGLPSDRFSAERTGGSVSTLTIQRTQQEDSAVYLCASSARAGSKETQYFGPGTRLLVL.

The V call is TRBV5-1, the J call TRBJ1-4; 8 positions agree with TRBD1. Looked up from germline, CDR1 is SGHRS and CDR2 is YFSETQ. After removal of 4 bases from V and 8 bases from J, the junction contained 13 bases not matched to a gene. There are 16 residues in the CDR3. CDR3 amino acids: CASSRDRRGQEEKLFF. CDR3 DNA sequence: TGCGCCAGCAGCAGGGACAGGAGGGGACAAGAGGAAAAACTGTTTTTT.

A few counts support this clone. The CDR3 loop reads CASSLEGAGDEKLFF. DNA for the CDR3: TGTGCCAGCAGCTTGGAGGGGGCAGGGGATGAAAAACTGTTTTTT. V is TRBV5-6 and J is TRBJ1-4, with 7 bases fitting TRBD1. CDR3 length: 15 residues. Germline V gives CDR1 SGHDT, CDR2 YYEEEE. The V gene end was trimmed by 0 bases and the J gene end by 6 bases; junction bases not matched to a gene: 5.

The J gene is TRBJ1-5, the V gene TRBV27, with D tentatively TRBD1 (5 bases). This CDR3 spans 13 amino acids. The ends were cut back, 6 bases at V and 5 bases at J, with 11 bases in the middle. CDR1 and CDR2 (germline): MNHEY, SMNVEV (reference sequence). The CDR3 protein is CASRPRVDQPQHF. CDR3 sequence (DNA): TGTGCCAGCAGACCCAGGGTTGATCAGCCCCAGCATTTT.